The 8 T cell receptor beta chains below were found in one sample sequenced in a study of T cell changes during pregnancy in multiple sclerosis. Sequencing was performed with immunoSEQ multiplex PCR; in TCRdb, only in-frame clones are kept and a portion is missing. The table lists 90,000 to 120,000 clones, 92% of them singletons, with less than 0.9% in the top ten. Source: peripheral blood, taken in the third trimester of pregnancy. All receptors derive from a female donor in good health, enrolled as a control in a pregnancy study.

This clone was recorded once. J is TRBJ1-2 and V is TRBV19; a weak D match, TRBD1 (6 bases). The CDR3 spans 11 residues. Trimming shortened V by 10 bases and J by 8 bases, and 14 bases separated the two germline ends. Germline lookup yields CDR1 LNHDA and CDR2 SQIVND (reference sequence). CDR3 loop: CATDRSGGYTF. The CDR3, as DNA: TGTGCCACCGACAGGAGTGGGGGCTACACCTTC.

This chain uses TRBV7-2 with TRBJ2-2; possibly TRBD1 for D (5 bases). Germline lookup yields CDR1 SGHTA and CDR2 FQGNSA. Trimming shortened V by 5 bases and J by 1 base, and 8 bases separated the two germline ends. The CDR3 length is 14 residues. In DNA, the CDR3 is TGTGCCAGCAGCCCCGGACAGAACACCGGGGAGCTGTTTTTT. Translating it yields CASSPGQNTGELFF.

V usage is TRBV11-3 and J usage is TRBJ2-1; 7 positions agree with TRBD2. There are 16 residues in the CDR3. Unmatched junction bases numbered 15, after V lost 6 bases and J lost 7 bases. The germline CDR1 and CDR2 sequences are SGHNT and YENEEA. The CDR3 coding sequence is TGTGCCAGCAGTCTCCTTCTGGGGGGGTTAGGAAATGAGCAGTTCTTC. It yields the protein CASSLLLGGLGNEQFF.

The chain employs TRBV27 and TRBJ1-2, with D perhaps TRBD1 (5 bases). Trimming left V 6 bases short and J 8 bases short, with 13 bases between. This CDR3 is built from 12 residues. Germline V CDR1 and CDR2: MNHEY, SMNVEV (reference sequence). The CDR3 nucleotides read TGTGCCAGCAGCCCCCGGGGGGAAGGCTACACCTTC. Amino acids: CASSPRGEGYTF.

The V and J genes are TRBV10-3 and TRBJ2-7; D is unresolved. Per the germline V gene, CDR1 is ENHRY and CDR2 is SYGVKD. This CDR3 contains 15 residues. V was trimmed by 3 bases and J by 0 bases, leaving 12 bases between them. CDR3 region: CAISEVNNPSYEQYF. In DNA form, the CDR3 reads TGTGCCATCAGTGAAGTGAACAACCCCTCCTACGAGCAGTACTTC.

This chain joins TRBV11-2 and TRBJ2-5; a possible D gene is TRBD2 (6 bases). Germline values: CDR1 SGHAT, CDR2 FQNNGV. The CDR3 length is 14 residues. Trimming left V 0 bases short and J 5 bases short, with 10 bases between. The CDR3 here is CASSLDGGVETQYF. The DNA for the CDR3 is TGTGCCAGCAGCTTAGATGGAGGGGTCGAGACCCAGTACTTC.

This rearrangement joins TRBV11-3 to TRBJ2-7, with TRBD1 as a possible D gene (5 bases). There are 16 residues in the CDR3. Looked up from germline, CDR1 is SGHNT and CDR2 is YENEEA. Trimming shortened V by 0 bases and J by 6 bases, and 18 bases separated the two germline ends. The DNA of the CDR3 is TGTGCCAGCAGCTTAGATCCCCAGGGCGTAAGTTTCGAGCAGTACTTC. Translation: CASSLDPQGVSFEQYF.

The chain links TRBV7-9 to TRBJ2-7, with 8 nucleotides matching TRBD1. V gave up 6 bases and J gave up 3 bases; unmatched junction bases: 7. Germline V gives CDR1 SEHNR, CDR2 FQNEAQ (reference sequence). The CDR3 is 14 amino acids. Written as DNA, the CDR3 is TGTGCCAGCAGTTCCCCCGGACAGGGCTACGAGCAGTACTTC. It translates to CASSSPGQGYEQYF.